This TCR beta chain stems from a study of beta chain features in type 1 diabetes. Overall study results and limits: There was a moderate but significant shortening of TCRB CDR3s in all four CD4+ subsets of Type 1 diabetes patients. For type 1 diabetes patients, VDJ junctions showed fewer insertions and more deletions.

Points on this clone: Its antigen is as yet unknown.

V shed 3 bases, J shed 11 bases, and the junction held 7 bases outside the gene matches. The CDR3 is 12 residues long. Looked up from germline, CDR1 is SGHNT and CDR2 is YENEEA. cDNA synthesis used the whole RNA isolate, giving expressed TCRB sequences. An average of around 3.5 million reads was obtained for naive, central memory and regulatory T cell samples. This table comes from immunoSEQ multiplex PCR, and its TCRdb copy is limited to in-frame clones, with some not included. The sample has about 230,000 clones, roughly 17% seen once. The gene calls are TRBV11-3 and TRBJ2-7; TRBD2 matches 7 bases. Sequencing was carried out using naive CD4+ T cells from blood. The TCR was taken from a man aged 25 to 40 with type 1 diabetes. CDR3 amino acids: CASSFPSGAKYF. DNA of the CDR3: TGTGCCAGCAGCTTCCCGAGCGGGGCCAAGTACTTC.